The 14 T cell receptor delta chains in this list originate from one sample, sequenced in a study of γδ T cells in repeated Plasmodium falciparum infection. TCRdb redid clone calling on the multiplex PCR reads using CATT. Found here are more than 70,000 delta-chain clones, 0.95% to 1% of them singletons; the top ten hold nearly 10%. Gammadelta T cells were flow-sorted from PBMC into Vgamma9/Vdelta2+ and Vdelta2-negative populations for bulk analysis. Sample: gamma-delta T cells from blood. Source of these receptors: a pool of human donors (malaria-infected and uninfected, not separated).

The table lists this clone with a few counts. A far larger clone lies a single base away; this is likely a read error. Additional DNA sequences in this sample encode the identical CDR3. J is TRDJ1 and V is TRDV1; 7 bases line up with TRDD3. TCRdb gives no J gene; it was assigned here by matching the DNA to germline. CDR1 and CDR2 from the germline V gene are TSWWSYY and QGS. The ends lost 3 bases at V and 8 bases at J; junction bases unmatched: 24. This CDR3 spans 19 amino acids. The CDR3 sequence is CALGDPWSGTGGYGVKLIF. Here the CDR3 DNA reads TGTGCTCTTGGGGATCCGTGGTCGGGTACTGGAGGATACGGCGTAAAACTCATCTTT.

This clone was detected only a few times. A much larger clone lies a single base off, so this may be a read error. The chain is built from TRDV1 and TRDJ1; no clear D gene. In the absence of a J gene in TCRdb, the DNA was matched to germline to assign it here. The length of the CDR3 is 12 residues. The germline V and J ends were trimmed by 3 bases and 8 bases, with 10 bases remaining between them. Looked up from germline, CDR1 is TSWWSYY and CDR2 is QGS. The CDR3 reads CALGELEGKLIF. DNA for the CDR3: TGTGCTCTTGGGGAGTTAGAGGGCAAACTCATCTTT.

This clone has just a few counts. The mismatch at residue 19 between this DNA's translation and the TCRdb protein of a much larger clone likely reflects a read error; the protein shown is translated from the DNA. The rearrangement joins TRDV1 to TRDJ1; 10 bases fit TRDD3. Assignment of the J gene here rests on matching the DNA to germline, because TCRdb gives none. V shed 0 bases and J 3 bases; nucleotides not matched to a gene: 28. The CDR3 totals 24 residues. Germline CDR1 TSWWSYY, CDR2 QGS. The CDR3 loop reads CALGELSPEPGGYPRLEFADKLIF. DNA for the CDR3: TGTGCTCTTGGGGAACTCTCTCCCGAGCCTGGGGGATATCCCCGACTGGAGTTTGCCGATAAACTCATCTTT.

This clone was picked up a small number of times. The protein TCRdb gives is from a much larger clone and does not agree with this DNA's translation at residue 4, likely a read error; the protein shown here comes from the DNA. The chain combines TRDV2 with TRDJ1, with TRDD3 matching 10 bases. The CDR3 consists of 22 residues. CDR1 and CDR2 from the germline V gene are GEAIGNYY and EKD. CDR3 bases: TGTGCCTGTGTCACCATTACTGGGGGATTGATAAAGCTACCGAATTACACCGATAAACTCATCTTT. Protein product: CACVTITGGLIKLPNYTDKLIF.

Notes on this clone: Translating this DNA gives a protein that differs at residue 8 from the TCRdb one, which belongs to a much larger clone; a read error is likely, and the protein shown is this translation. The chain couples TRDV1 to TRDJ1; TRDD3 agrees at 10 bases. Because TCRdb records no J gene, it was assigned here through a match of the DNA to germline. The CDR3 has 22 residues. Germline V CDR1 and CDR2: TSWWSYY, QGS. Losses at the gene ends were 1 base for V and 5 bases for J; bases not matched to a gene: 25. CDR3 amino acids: CALGEPRTLPLLYWGISDKLIF. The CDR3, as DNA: TGTGCTCTTGGGGAACCCCGAACCCTTCCTCTCCTTTACTGGGGGATCTCGGATAAACTCATCTTT.

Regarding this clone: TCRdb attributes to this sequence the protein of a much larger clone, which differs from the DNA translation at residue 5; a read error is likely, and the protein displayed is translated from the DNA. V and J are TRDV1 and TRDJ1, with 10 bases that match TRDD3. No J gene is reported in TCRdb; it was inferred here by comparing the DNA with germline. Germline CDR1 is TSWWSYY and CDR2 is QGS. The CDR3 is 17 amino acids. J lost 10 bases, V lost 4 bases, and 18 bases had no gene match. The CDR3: CALGGWMKGGGYPGLIF. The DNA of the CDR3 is TGTGCTCTTGGGGGATGGATGAAAGGTGGGGGATACCCTGGACTCATCTTT.

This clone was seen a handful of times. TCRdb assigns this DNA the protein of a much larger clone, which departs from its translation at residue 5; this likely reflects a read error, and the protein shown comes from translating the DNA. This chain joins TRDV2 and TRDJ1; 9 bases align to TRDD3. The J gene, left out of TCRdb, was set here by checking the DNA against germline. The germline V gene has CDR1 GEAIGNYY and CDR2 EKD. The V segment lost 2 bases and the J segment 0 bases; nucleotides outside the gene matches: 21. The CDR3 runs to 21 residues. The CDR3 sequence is CACDRGVYWGTKSTYTDKLIF. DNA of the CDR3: TGTGCCTGTGACAGGGGGGTTTACTGGGGGACCAAGTCGACGTACACCGATAAACTCATCTTT.

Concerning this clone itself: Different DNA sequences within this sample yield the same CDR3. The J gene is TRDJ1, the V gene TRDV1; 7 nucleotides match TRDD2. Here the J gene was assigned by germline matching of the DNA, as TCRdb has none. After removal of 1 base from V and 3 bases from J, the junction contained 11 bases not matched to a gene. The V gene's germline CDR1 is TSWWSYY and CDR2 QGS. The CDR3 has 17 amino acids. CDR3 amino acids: CALGEHLPPLTADKLIF. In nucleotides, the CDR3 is TGTGCTCTTGGGGAACACCTTCCTCCCCTAACAGCCGATAAACTCATCTTT.

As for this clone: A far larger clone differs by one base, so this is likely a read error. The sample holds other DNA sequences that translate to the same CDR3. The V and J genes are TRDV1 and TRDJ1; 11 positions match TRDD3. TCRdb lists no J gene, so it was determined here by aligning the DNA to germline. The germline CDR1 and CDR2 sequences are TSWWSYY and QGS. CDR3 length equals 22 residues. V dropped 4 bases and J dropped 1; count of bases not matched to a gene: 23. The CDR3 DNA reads TGTGCTCTTGGGGCAACCCCCCAAACCGTGATTGGGGGATACGTCTTCACCGATAAACTCATCTTT. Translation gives CALGATPQTVIGGYVFTDKLIF.

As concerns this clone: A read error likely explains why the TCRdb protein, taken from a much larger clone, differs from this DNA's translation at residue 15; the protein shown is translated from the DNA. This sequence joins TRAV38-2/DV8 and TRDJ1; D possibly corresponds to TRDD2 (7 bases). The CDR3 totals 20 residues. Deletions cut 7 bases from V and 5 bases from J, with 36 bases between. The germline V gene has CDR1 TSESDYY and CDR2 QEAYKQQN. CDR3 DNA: TGTGCTTATTCCCGCCCCCGATTCCTACGAGCCCAGTGGGGGGCAGATAAACTCATCTTT. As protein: CAYSRPRFLRAQWGADKLIF.

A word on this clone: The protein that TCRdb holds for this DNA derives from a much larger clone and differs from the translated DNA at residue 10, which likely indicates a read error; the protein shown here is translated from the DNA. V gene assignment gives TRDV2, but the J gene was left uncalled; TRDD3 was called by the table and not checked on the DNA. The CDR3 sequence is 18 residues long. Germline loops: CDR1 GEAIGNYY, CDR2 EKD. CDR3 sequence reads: CACDTVTPLEDRSGLLIF. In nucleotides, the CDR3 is TGTGCCTGTGACACCGTAACCCCACTGGAGGACCGCTCCGGGTTGCTCATCTTT.

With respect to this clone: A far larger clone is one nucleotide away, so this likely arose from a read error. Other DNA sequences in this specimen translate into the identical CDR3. CDR3 nucleotides: TGCGCTCTTGGGCCAGGCCTTCCTACGGATAAACTCATCTTT. It specifies CALGPGLPTDKLIF. This chain uses TRDV1 with TRDJ1; 9 nucleotides match TRDD2. Here the J gene came from matching the DNA to germline, since TCRdb omits it. The germline V gene has CDR1 TSWWSYY and CDR2 QGS. The CDR3 runs to 14 residues.

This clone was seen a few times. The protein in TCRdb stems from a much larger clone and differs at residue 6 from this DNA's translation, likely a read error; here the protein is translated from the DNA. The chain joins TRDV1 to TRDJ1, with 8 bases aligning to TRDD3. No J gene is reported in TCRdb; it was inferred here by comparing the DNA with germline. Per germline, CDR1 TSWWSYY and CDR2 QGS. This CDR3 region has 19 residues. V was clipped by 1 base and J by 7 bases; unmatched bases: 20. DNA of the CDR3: TGTGCTCTTGGGGAACCAGTACCTACGGGGGATAAATTAATACGTAAACTCATCTTT. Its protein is CALGEPVPTGDKLIRKLIF.

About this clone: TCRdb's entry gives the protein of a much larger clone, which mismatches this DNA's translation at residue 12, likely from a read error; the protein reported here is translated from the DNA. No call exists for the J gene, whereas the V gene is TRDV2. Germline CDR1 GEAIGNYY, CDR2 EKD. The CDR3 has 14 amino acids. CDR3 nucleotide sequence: TGTGCCTGTGACACCGGGACCGTGCACAGGAAACCCATCTTT. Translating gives CACDTGTVHRKPIF.